The clone carrying this T cell receptor beta chain showed up just a few times. Treatment here: oral pan-JAK inhibitor, 5-10 mg twice daily. Alopecia areata patients gave lesional scalp punch biopsies and peripheral blood samples. The record originates from a study of CD8+ T cells in alopecia areata. The sequencing template was cDNA reverse transcribed from extracted RNA. Profiled with immunoSEQ multiplex PCR; TCRdb holds only in-frame clones, not every one. The sample carries about 6,900 clones, around two thirds recorded once. The specimen comprised skin, sampled at week 4, from a patient treated with tofacitinib. The source is a human donor with alopecia areata.

The CDR3 sequence is CAWGQVYEQYF. As DNA, the CDR3 is TGTGCCTGGGGACAGGTCTACGAGCAGTACTTC. The chain links TRBV30 to TRBJ2-7, with TRBD1 identical over 7 bases. Germline trimming cut 5 bases from V and 3 bases from J; bases unmatched to any gene: 1. CDR3 length: 11 amino acids. Germline assignment: CDR1 GTSNPN and CDR2 SVGIG (reference sequence).